Listed below are T cell receptor beta chains from one sample, sequenced in a study of cytomegalovirus exposure and HLA in healthy donors. Some clones are missing from TCRdb's copy, which holds only in-frame ones; the method was immunoSEQ multiplex PCR. Among 200,000 or so clones listed, around 80% were seen once. Sequenced: PBMCs. The receptors were sampled from a woman under 30 in good health and CMV-seropositive. Both conserved end residues are part of each CDR3. A D gene is named only where the DNA matches it firmly. Size is omitted from some rows. Given values are once, few, many or a class for expanded clones.

cdr3_nt,cdr3_aa,d_call,v_call,clone_size,j_call
TGTGCCAGCAGTGACTCGGAGGCGGTAAATGAGCAGTTCTTC,CASSDSEAVNEQFF,.,TRBV6-4,.,TRBJ2-1
TGTGCCAGCAGCCAAGGGCTAGCGGGGGGATACAATGAGCAGTTCTTC,CASSQGLAGGYNEQFF,TRBD2,TRBV4-2,once,TRBJ2-1
TGTGCCAGCAGCTTAGAGGGGGTTACTAGCGGGGGCCACACAGATACGCAGTATTTT,CASSLEGVTSGGHTDTQYF,TRBD2,TRBV7-6,.,TRBJ2-3
TGTGCCTGGACAGCGAGTGTCGCAGATACGCAGTATTTT,CAWTASVADTQYF,.,TRBV30,.,TRBJ2-3
TGTGCCAGCAGTTTTCAGAGGGACCAAGAGACCCAGTACTTC,CASSFQRDQETQYF,.,TRBV28,.,TRBJ2-5
TGTGCCAGCGGGGACACCAACGTCTACAATGAGCAGTTCTTC,CASGDTNVYNEQFF,.,TRBV2,.,TRBJ2-1
TGTGCCAGCAGCCCCACCCTAGCGGGGGTTCAAGAGACCCAGTACTTC,CASSPTLAGVQETQYF,TRBD2,TRBV11-3,few,TRBJ2-5
TGTGCCAGCAGCGTCAATACTCTAGCGGGGGGGATCAATGAGCAGTTCTTC,CASSVNTLAGGINEQFF,TRBD2,TRBV9,.,TRBJ2-1
TGTGCCAGCAGTTTTGAGCTGCCTGTTCGGGGGACAGCTGATTTCACAGATACGCAGTATTTT,CASSFELPVRGTADFTDTQYF,.,TRBV27,.,TRBJ2-3
TGTGCCAGCAAGGGGTTCAACACCAAAGGGGGCTCCTACAATGAGCAGTTCTTC,CASKGFNTKGGSYNEQFF,.,TRBV27,.,TRBJ2-1
TGTGCCCACAATAAGGGGGCAGGTTCACCCCTCCACTTT,CAHNKGAGSPLHF,TRBD1,TRBV30,.,TRBJ1-6